Shown below are 20 T cell receptor beta chains from a single sample sequenced in a study of PD-1 blockade in classical Hodgkin lymphoma. Clones were sequenced by immunoSEQ multiplex PCR, and TCRdb holds only the in-frame ones, with some missing. The sample lists 70,000 or so clones; over 90% were seen once. The time point here: newly diagnosed, previously untreated cHL patient sample. Material: peripheral blood mononuclear cells (PBMCs). The receptors here all came from a human donor with classical Hodgkin lymphoma.

The V call is TRBV18, the J call TRBJ2-5, with 9 bases identical to TRBD1. Trimming took 4 bases from V and 7 from J; bases not matched to a gene: 7. This CDR3 is 14 amino acids long. Germline assignment: CDR1 KGHSH and CDR2 LQKENI. The CDR3 region is CASSRDRVWGTQYF. CDR3 in DNA: TGTGCCAGCTCACGGGACAGGGTTTGGGGGACCCAGTACTTC.

This clone was seen just once. J is TRBJ1-1 and V is TRBV19; 7 positions agree with TRBD1. Trimming cost V 3 bases and J 1 base; bases outside gene matches: 8. Germline CDR1 reads LNHDA; CDR2 reads SQIVND (reference sequence). The CDR3 consists of 16 residues. The CDR3 DNA is TGTGCCAGTAGTATCGGGCAGGGGGTAACGAACACTGAAGCTTTCTTT. Translating it yields CASSIGQGVTNTEAFF.

Notes on this clone: The conserved closing phenylalanine or tryptophan is absent in this CDR3, likely reflecting a read error. It is unclear where the CDR3 begins or ends on the DNA, so no DNA is shown, and the CDR3 is as TCRdb lists it. The gene calls are TRBV5-1 and TRBJ2-7. The germline gives CDR1 SGHRS, CDR2 YFSETQ. The CDR3 is 9 residues long, ends included. The CDR3 sequence is CASSLVTDA.

This clone was recorded only once. This rearrangement joins TRBV6-5 to TRBJ1-2, with D maybe TRBD1 (6 bases). This CDR3 contains 15 residues. With 6 bases removed from V and 4 bases from J, the gap between germline ends came to 18 bases. From germline, CDR1 is MNHEY and CDR2 SVGAGI. The CDR3 DNA reads as TGTGCCAGCAGCCGCAACAGGGATCCTTCCTATGGCTACACCTTC. Translating gives CASSRNRDPSYGYTF.

The J gene is TRBJ2-6, the V gene TRBV30; tentatively, D is TRBD2 (5 bases). The CDR3 is 15 amino acids. The germline CDR1 and CDR2 sequences are GTSNPN and SVGIG (reference sequence). Between the trimmed V and J ends, which lost 2 bases and 1 base, there was a span of 9 bases. The CDR3 region has the DNA TGTGCCTGGAGTCCCGGAGGTTCTGGGGCCAACGTCCTGACTTTC. It codes for CAWSPGGSGANVLTF.

This clone was detected only a few times. The gene calls are TRBV9 and TRBJ2-2; a weak D match, TRBD2 (6 bases). V was shortened by 0 bases and J by 1 base, with 7 bases between the two germline ends. The germline gives CDR1 SGDLS, CDR2 YYNGEE. This CDR3 comprises 15 residues. The CDR3 DNA is TGTGCCAGCAGCGTAGTCGGGGGGAACACCGGGGAGCTGTTTTTT. Translation gives CASSVVGGNTGELFF.

This clone appeared a single time. The V and J genes are TRBV2 and TRBJ2-7; the match to TRBD2 covers 7 bases. This CDR3 is built from 15 residues. V lost 8 bases to trimming and J lost 2 bases; unmatched junction nucleotides: 12. Looked up from germline, CDR1 is SNHLY and CDR2 is FYNNEI. The CDR3 region has the DNA TGTGCCAGCTCCTGGGGAGGGAGCGGGGCCTACGAGCAGTACTTC. Its translation: CASSWGGSGAYEQYF.

The chain has TRBV19 and TRBJ1-1, with 10 bases that match TRBD1. The CDR3 consists of 17 residues. The germline CDR1 and CDR2 sequences are LNHDA and SQIVND (reference sequence). After removal of 2 bases from V and 2 bases from J, the junction contained 8 bases not matched to a gene. This chain's CDR3 is CASSIRTGGGGNTEAFF. The CDR3, as DNA: TGTGCCAGTAGTATAAGGACAGGGGGGGGCGGAAACACTGAAGCTTTCTTT. The whole variable domain, filled in from reference TRBV19 and TRBJ1-1, reads DGGITQSPKYLFRKEGQNVTLSCEQNLNHDAMYWYRQDPGQGLRLIYYSQIVNDFQKGDIAEGYSVSREKKESFPLTVTSAQKNPTAFYLCASSIRTGGGGNTEAFFGQGTRLTVV.

The J gene is TRBJ1-1, the V gene TRBV5-6; no clear D gene. This CDR3 spans 16 amino acids. The germline V gene has CDR1 SGHDT and CDR2 YYEEEE. V was clipped by 1 base and J by 0 bases, with 13 bases between them. CDR3 nucleotides: TGTGCCAGCAGCTTGCGGGGAATAGGGATGAACACTGAAGCTTTCTTT. Amino acids: CASSLRGIGMNTEAFF.

The chain links TRBV7-8 to TRBJ2-6; D is unresolved. V lost 0 bases and J lost 4, with 4 bases in between. The CDR3 extends over 14 amino acids. CDR1 is SGHVS and CDR2 is FQNEAQ in the germline V gene. CDR3 protein: CASSLAVGANVLTF. CDR3 coding DNA: TGTGCCAGCAGCTTAGCGGTGGGGGCCAACGTCCTGACTTTC.

The chain has TRBV6-6 and TRBJ2-7, with a tentative D call TRBD1 (6 bases). The CDR3 loop spans 15 amino acids. Germline loops: CDR1 MNHNY, CDR2 SVGAGI (reference sequence). The ends were cut back, 5 bases at V and 2 bases at J, with 16 bases in the middle. The CDR3 region has the DNA TGTGCCAGCAGTCACTTCACCACAGGGACCTACGAGCAGTACTTC. Translating it yields CASSHFTTGTYEQYF.

DNA of the CDR3: TGTGCCAGCAGTGAACAACGGGGACCCTACGAGCAGTACTTC. Protein sequence: CASSEQRGPYEQYF. This chain joins TRBV6-1 and TRBJ2-7, with D possibly called TRBD1 or TRBD2 (5 bases each). The CDR3 is 14 amino acids. CDR1 MNHNS and CDR2 SASEGT come from the germline V gene. Trimming pared 2 bases from V and 2 bases from J, leaving 10 bases between.

The chain has TRBV29-1 and TRBJ2-7, with D possibly being TRBD1 (6 bases). The length of the CDR3 is 13 residues. The V end was cut by 7 bases, the J end by 2 bases, with 15 bases between. Germline assignment: CDR1 SQVTM and CDR2 ANQGSEA. Here the CDR3 reads CSGSVDSPYEQYF. In DNA form, the CDR3 reads TGCAGCGGCTCAGTGGACAGCCCCTACGAGCAGTACTTC.

The J gene is TRBJ2-7, the V gene TRBV18; 7 bases fit TRBD1. Per germline, CDR1 KGHSH and CDR2 LQKENI. CDR3 length: 14 amino acids. V dropped 6 bases and J dropped 4; count of bases not matched to a gene: 9. The CDR3 DNA sequence: TGTGCCAGCTCTCCTGGACAGGATGGATACGAGCAGTACTTC. This sequence encodes CASSPGQDGYEQYF.

V and J are TRBV15 and TRBJ2-2, with D perhaps matching TRBD1 or TRBD2 (6 bases each). In germline, CDR1 is LNHNV, CDR2 YYDKDF (reference sequence). Between the trimmed V and J ends, which lost 0 bases and 0 bases, there was a span of 8 bases. The CDR3 is made up of 16 amino acids. The chain's CDR3 is CATSREGGPNTGELFF. The CDR3 bases are TGTGCCACCAGCAGAGAAGGGGGGCCGAACACCGGGGAGCTGTTTTTT.

The rearrangement uses TRBV6-6 and TRBJ2-3, with 9 bases matching TRBD1. Trimming at V came to 4 bases and at J to 1 base, leaving 6 bases not matched to a gene. Germline V gene lookup returns CDR1 MNHNY and CDR2 SVGAGI (reference sequence). The CDR3 is made up of 16 amino acids. DNA of the CDR3: TGTGCCAGCAGTTCGGGCGGGACAGGGCGCACAGATACGCAGTATTTT. This translates into CASSSGGTGRTDTQYF.

The CDR3: CATEGGTGAYEQYF. DNA of the CDR3: TGTGCCACGGAAGGAGGGACAGGTGCCTACGAGCAGTACTTC. The chain carries TRBV28 and TRBJ2-7, with 8 bases matching TRBD1. V trimming: 10 bases; J trimming: 2 bases; junction bases outside the gene matches: 10. The CDR3 covers 14 residues. Germline CDR1 is MDHEN and CDR2 is SYDVKM.

V usage is TRBV27 and J usage is TRBJ2-2; 11 nucleotides align to TRBD2. The CDR3 covers 14 residues. The J segment lost 6 bases and the V segment lost 11 bases, leaving 8 bases of the junction unmatched. Germline V gene lookup returns CDR1 MNHEY and CDR2 SMNVEV (reference sequence). This CDR3 is CAHSGRAKAGELFF. The CDR3 nucleotides are TGTGCCCATAGCGGGAGGGCGAAGGCCGGGGAGCTGTTTTTT.

The gene calls are TRBV5-4 and TRBJ2-3; either TRBD1 or TRBD2 may supply D (5 bases each). CDR1 SGHNT and CDR2 YYREEE come from the germline V gene (reference sequence). The CDR3 runs to 16 residues. The V end lost 4 bases, the J end lost 1 base, and 16 bases lay between the germline ends. This CDR3 is CASSRSGTTRTDTQYF. The CDR3 bases are TGTGCCAGCAGCCGGTCCGGGACCACCCGCACAGATACGCAGTATTTT.

V usage is TRBV10-3 and J usage is TRBJ2-4, with 9 bases identical to TRBD1. The CDR3 has 19 residues. V shed 0 bases and J 0 bases; nucleotides not matched to a gene: 9. CDR1 is ENHRY, CDR2 SYGVKD, per germline. CDR3 sequence reads: CAISESLTGGNGAKNIQYF. In DNA, the CDR3 is TGTGCCATCAGTGAGTCGCTGACAGGGGGTAATGGAGCCAAAAACATTCAGTACTTC.